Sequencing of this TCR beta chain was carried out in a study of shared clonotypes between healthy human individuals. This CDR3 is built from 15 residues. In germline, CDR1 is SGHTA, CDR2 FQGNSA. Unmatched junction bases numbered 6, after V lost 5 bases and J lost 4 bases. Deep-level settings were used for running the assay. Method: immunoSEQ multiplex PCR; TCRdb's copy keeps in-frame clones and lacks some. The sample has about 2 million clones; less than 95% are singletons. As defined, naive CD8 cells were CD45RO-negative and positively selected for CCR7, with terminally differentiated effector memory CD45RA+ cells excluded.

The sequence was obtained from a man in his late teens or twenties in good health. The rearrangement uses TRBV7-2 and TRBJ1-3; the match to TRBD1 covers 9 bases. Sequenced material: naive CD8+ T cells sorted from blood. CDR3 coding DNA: TGTGCCAGCAGCCCTGACAGGGGGGCCGGAAACACCATATATTTT. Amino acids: CASSPDRGAGNTIYF. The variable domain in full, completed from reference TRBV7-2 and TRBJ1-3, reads GAGVSQSPSNKVTEKGKDVELRCDPISGHTALYWYRQSLGQGLEFLIYFQGNSAPDKSGLPSDRFSAERTGGSVSTLTIQRTQQEDSAVYLCASSPDRGAGNTIYFGEGSWLTVV.